This T cell receptor (beta chain) was captured in a study of T cells in Graves' hyperthyroidism and ophthalmopathy. TCR beta CDR3 regions were amplified from RNA. When the TCR CDR3 underwent first-round RT-PCR, the HTBI primer set was used. MiXCR, run by TCRdb on the multiplex PCR reads, gives a single entry per CDR3 protein. Counted here are hundreds of thousands of distinct CDR3 sequences, around 20% occurring once; the ten biggest clones make up 30% to 40%. CDR1 ENHRY and CDR2 SYGVKD come from the germline V gene. There are 18 residues in the CDR3. V lost 3 bases, J lost 0 bases, and 20 bases lay in between. Ophthalmopathy cases met thresholds of Clinical Activity Score at least 3, NOSPECS grade at least 4 and duration under 3 months. This clonotype showed up just a few times.

This receptor was taken from a man aged 25-45 years with Graves' ophthalmopathy. The chain recombines TRBV10-3 with TRBJ1-2, with TRBD1 as a possible D gene (5 bases). The sequenced sample consisted of blood. CDR3 in DNA: TGTGCCATCAGTGATTCCAGAGACCTGTTAGGGGCTAACTATGGCTACACCTTC. Translating gives CAISDSRDLLGANYGYTF.